This T cell receptor beta chain was recorded in a study of blood T cell repertoires in COVID-19. Study at large: Acute and convalescent COVID-19 specimens originated in the United States, Italy and Spain.

The method was immunoSEQ multiplex PCR; TCRdb's version includes in-frame clones alone and lacks a portion of them. This table has 250,000 to 350,000 clones, around four fifths appearing once. The trim removed 2 bases at V and 3 bases at J, leaving 11 bases unmatched. This CDR3 is 17 amino acids long. Germline CDR1 is ENHRY and CDR2 is SYGVKD. V gene TRBV10-3 combines with J gene TRBJ2-7; 9 nucleotides line up with TRBD1. Input material: peripheral blood. The clonotype comes from a woman between 50 and 59 years old with active or convalescent COVID-19. The CDR3 bases are TGTGCCATCAGTGAGGCGCGGGGCGGGACAGGGATCTACGAGCAGTACTTC. Protein product: CAISEARGGTGIYEQYF.